These 14 T cell receptor beta chains were sequenced from one sample in a study of T cell responses to AZD1222 COVID-19 vaccine. Method: immunoSEQ multiplex PCR; TCRdb's copy keeps in-frame clones and lacks some. The sample shows about 96,000 clones, roughly nine tenths of them seen only once. The sequences come from peripheral blood, collected on day 0 of AZD1222 vaccination. These receptors were obtained from an adult in good health.

The gene calls are TRBV5-1 and TRBJ1-1; a possible D gene is TRBD1 (6 bases). Germline CDR1 and CDR2: SGHRS and YFSETQ. The CDR3 is 14 residues long. Between the trimmed V and J ends, which lost 0 bases and 11 bases, there was a span of 17 bases. CDR3 sequence: CASSLEPGESVAFF. The CDR3 nucleotides are TGCGCCAGCAGCTTGGAGCCAGGGGAAAGTGTGGCTTTCTTT.

The table lists this clone with a count of one. This chain connects TRBV6-5 to TRBJ1-2; D perhaps matches TRBD1 (6 bases). CDR1 is MNHEY and CDR2 is SVGAGI in the germline V gene. Trimming removed 8 bases at V and 8 bases at J, with 12 bases between. The CDR3 is made up of 11 amino acids. The CDR3 loop is CASLRTAGYTF. The CDR3 nucleotides read TGTGCCAGCCTCAGGACAGCCGGCTACACCTTC.

This chain uses TRBV30 with TRBJ2-3; 8 bases map to TRBD2. CDR3 length: 16 amino acids. The germline V gene has CDR1 GTSNPN and CDR2 SVGIG (reference sequence). The ends lost 4 bases at V and 3 bases at J; junction bases unmatched: 12. The CDR3 spells CAWKEWAGGRTDTQYF. The CDR3 bases are TGTGCCTGGAAAGAATGGGCGGGGGGCCGGACAGATACGCAGTATTTT.

This clone was found a few times. The rearrangement joins TRBV19 to TRBJ2-7, with 11 bases fitting TRBD1. The CDR3 consists of 14 residues. Germline values: CDR1 LNHDA, CDR2 SQIVND (reference sequence). V shed 7 bases, J shed 2 bases, and the junction held 4 bases outside the gene matches. DNA of the CDR3: TGTGCCAGTAAGGGACAGGGGGACGCCTACGAGCAGTACTTC. It encodes CASKGQGDAYEQYF. The entire variable domain, with the rest obtained from reference TRBV19 and TRBJ2-7, is as follows: DGGITQSPKYLFRKEGQNVTLSCEQNLNHDAMYWYRQDPGQGLRLIYYSQIVNDFQKGDIAEGYSVSREKKESFPLTVTSAQKNPTAFYLCASKGQGDAYEQYFGPGTRLTVT.

The chain joins TRBV19 to TRBJ1-2; 9 nucleotides agree with TRBD1. Per germline, CDR1 LNHDA and CDR2 SQIVND (reference sequence). The CDR3 is made up of 14 amino acids. The V segment lost 5 bases and the J segment 7 bases; nucleotides outside the gene matches: 8. CDR3 protein: CASSLQGAISGYTF. The DNA of the CDR3 is TGTGCCAGTAGTCTACAGGGGGCGATCTCTGGCTACACCTTC. The variable domain in full, completed from reference TRBV19 and TRBJ1-2, reads DGGITQSPKYLFRKEGQNVTLSCEQNLNHDAMYWYRQDPGQGLRLIYYSQIVNDFQKGDIAEGYSVSREKKESFPLTVTSAQKNPTAFYLCASSLQGAISGYTFGSGTRLTVV.

V usage is TRBV6-2 or TRBV6-3 and J usage is TRBJ1-2; a weak D match, TRBD1 (5 bases). The CDR3 consists of 16 residues. In germline, CDR1 is MNHEY, CDR2 SVGEGT. Trimming pared 4 bases from V and 3 bases from J, leaving 18 bases between. The CDR3 DNA follows: TGTGCCAGCAGTTCGGGGGGTCTACCGGTAGACTATGGCTACACCTTC. Translation gives CASSSGGLPVDYGYTF.

V is TRBV6-5 and J is TRBJ1-2; TRBD1 aligns across 10 bases. The CDR3 has 13 amino acids. With 6 bases clipped from V and 5 bases from J, the junction kept 3 bases outside the gene matches. The germline CDR1 and CDR2 sequences are MNHEY and SVGAGI. The CDR3 DNA sequence: TGTGCCAGCAGGACAGGGGGCGATTATGGCTACACCTTC. Residues: CASRTGGDYGYTF.

CDR3 coding DNA: TGTGCCAGCAGCAGGGTTTGGGCCGGGAGCACTGAAGCTTTCTTT. The encoded protein is CASSRVWAGSTEAFF. The chain links TRBV6-4 to TRBJ1-1; a possible D gene is TRBD1 (5 bases). Trimming left V 6 bases short and J 4 bases short, with 18 bases between. This CDR3 spans 15 amino acids. Germline assignment: CDR1 MRHNA and CDR2 SNTAGT.

This clone showed up just once. This chain connects TRBV28 to TRBJ1-5, with 7 bases identical to TRBD1. V lost 8 bases to trimming and J lost 0 bases; unmatched junction nucleotides: 4. CDR1 and CDR2 from the germline V gene are MDHEN and SYDVKM. The CDR3 loop spans 14 amino acids. This CDR3 is CASRDSYSNQPQHF. CDR3 in DNA: TGTGCCAGCCGGGACAGCTATAGCAATCAGCCCCAGCATTTT.

The chain recombines TRBV6-2 or TRBV6-3 with TRBJ2-7; no definite D call. V shed 5 bases and J shed 3 bases, with 5 bases lying between them. Germline CDR1 MNHEY, CDR2 SVGEGT. This CDR3 comprises 11 residues. CDR3 sequence: CASSDYYEQYF. CDR3 nucleotides: TGTGCCAGCAGTGATTACTACGAGCAGTACTTC.

CDR3 residues: CSASLGGQGNTIYF. Written as DNA, the CDR3 is TGCAGTGCTAGTTTAGGGGGACAAGGAAACACCATATATTTT. This sequence joins TRBV20-1 and TRBJ1-3, with D possibly being TRBD1 (6 bases). The germline V gene encodes CDR1 DFQATT and CDR2 SNEGSKA (reference sequence). V was trimmed by 3 bases and J by 4 bases, leaving 13 bases between them. The CDR3 spans 14 residues.

This sequence joins TRBV19 and TRBJ1-4, with 8 bases that match TRBD1. CDR3 size: 15 residues. The V segment lost 10 bases and the J segment 5 bases; nucleotides outside the gene matches: 12. Germline V CDR1 and CDR2: LNHDA, SQIVND (reference sequence). CDR3 residues: CATRAWQGANEKLFF. In DNA, the CDR3 is TGTGCCACCCGGGCCTGGCAGGGGGCAAATGAAAAACTGTTTTTT.

The J gene is TRBJ2-2, the V gene TRBV7-6; D perhaps matches TRBD1 (6 bases). CDR3 length: 16 residues. The germline V gene encodes CDR1 SGHVS and CDR2 FNYEAQ. V was pared by 3 bases and J by 3 bases, with 14 bases between. CDR3 loop: CASSFVDRPHTGELFF. The CDR3 nucleotides read TGTGCCAGCAGCTTCGTGGACAGACCGCACACCGGGGAGCTGTTTTTT.

This clone came up a few times. The chain is built from TRBV24-1 and TRBJ1-1; D remains ambiguous. This CDR3 is built from 18 residues. CDR1 is KGHDR and CDR2 is SFDVKD in the germline V gene. With 0 bases removed from V and 0 bases from J, the gap between germline ends came to 16 bases. The CDR3 loop reads CATSDLQRWQTLNTEAFF. The CDR3 nucleotides read TGTGCCACCAGTGATTTGCAACGGTGGCAGACCTTGAACACTGAAGCTTTCTTT.